A selection of T cell receptor beta chains follows, all from one sample in a study of T cell changes during pregnancy in multiple sclerosis. The method was immunoSEQ multiplex PCR; TCRdb's version includes in-frame clones alone and lacks a portion of them. The data hold some 41,000 clones, with 90% to 95% observed a single time. The sequences come from CD8+ T cells from peripheral blood mononuclear cells, collected in the third trimester of pregnancy. The origin of the receptors is a female donor with multiple sclerosis, enrolled in a pregnancy study. CDR3s include the opening cysteine and the closing phenylalanine or tryptophan. Fields, in order: D gene, clone size, J gene, V gene, CDR3 protein, CDR3 DNA. A D gene is named only where the DNA matches it firmly. The size entry is marked missing in some rows and otherwise reads once, few, many or a size class.

TRBD1 NA TRBJ1-1 TRBV6-1 CASRHRDSNPQAFF TGTGCCAGCAGACACCGGGACAGTAACCCCCAAGCTTTCTTT
NA NA TRBJ2-1 TRBV4-2 CASSQEEAEQYNEQFF TGTGCCAGCAGCCAAGAAGAAGCGGAGCAGTACAATGAGCAGTTCTTC
TRBD2 NA TRBJ2-3 TRBV13 CASSFVLAGSTDTQYF TGTGCCAGCAGCTTCGTACTAGCGGGGAGCACAGATACGCAGTATTTT
NA NA TRBJ2-3 TRBV6-4 CASSPSSADTQYF TGTGCCAGCAGCCCTTCATCGGCAGATACGCAGTATTTT
TRBD2 NA TRBJ2-7 TRBV6-1 CASSEAAGGHEQYF TGTGCCAGCAGTGAAGCAGCGGGAGGGCACGAGCAGTACTTC
NA NA TRBJ2-1 TRBV13 CASSTSGSHNEQFF TGTGCCAGCAGCACCTCCGGGAGTCACAATGAGCAGTTCTTC
NA once TRBJ1-3 TRBV2 CASSSGMGNTIYF TGTGCCAGCAGTTCGGGGATGGGAAACACCATATATTTT
NA NA TRBJ2-1 TRBV28 CASSLRGSSYNEQFF TGTGCCAGCAGTTTAAGGGGGAGCTCCTACAATGAGCAGTTCTTC
TRBD1 NA TRBJ2-2 TRBV7-9 CASSYSPGQGTGELFF TGTGCCAGCAGCTATAGCCCGGGACAGGGGACCGGGGAGCTGTTTTTT
TRBD1 once TRBJ1-2 TRBV6-4 CASSPSRDRFDNYGYTF TGTGCCAGCAGTCCGTCCCGGGACAGGTTCGATAACTATGGCTACACCTTC
NA NA TRBJ2-2 TRBV6-5 CASSPQGLNTGELFF TGTGCCAGCAGCCCACAGGGCCTGAACACCGGGGAGCTGTTTTTT
NA NA TRBJ2-1 TRBV30 CAWSVGQGYEQFF TGTGCCTGGAGTGTGGGGCAGGGGTATGAGCAGTTCTTC
TRBD2 NA TRBJ2-7 TRBV7-8 CASSWLKGGAYEQYF TGTGCCAGCAGCTGGCTTAAGGGAGGGGCCTACGAGCAGTACTTC
NA NA TRBJ2-3 TRBV7-9 CASLQIGHTDTQYF TGTGCCAGCCTTCAGATTGGGCACACAGATACGCAGTATTTT
TRBD2 NA TRBJ2-3 TRBV2 CAYLGAGGTTDTQYF TGTGCTTACCTAGGAGCGGGAGGGACCACAGATACGCAGTATTTT
TRBD2 NA TRBJ2-3 TRBV6-5 CASRGTSGSTDTQYF TGTGCCAGCAGGGGGACTAGCGGGAGTACAGATACGCAGTATTTT
NA NA TRBJ1-1 TRBV5-6 CASSLLGTEAFF TGTGCCAGCAGCTTGCTCGGCACTGAAGCTTTCTTT
NA NA TRBJ2-1 TRBV7-2 CASILTPYNEQFF TGTGCCAGCATCTTGACTCCTTACAATGAGCAGTTCTTC
TRBD2 NA TRBJ2-2 TRBV2 CASSILTSGSGVGELFF TGTGCCAGCAGCATACTGACTAGCGGGAGTGGTGTGGGGGAGCTGTTTTTT
NA NA TRBJ2-5 TRBV2 CASKGASGDQETQYF TGTGCCAGCAAAGGTGCGTCAGGGGACCAAGAGACCCAGTACTTC
NA NA TRBJ1-2 TRBV13 CASSSRIPVYNYGYTF TGTGCCAGCAGCTCCAGGATACCAGTTTATAACTATGGCTACACCTTC
NA once TRBJ2-3 TRBV27 CASSFGSTDTQYF TGTGCCAGCAGTTTCGGGTCCACAGATACGCAGTATTTT
NA NA TRBJ2-7 TRBV25-1 CASSSPREQYF TGTGCCAGCAGTAGTCCGCGGGAGCAGTACTTC
NA NA TRBJ1-1 TRBV27 CARGAGAFF TGTGCCAGGGGTGCGGGGGCTTTCTTT
TRBD2 NA TRBJ2-1 TRBV27 CASSIGAGGGYEQFF TGTGCCAGCAGCATTGGTGCGGGAGGGGGATATGAGCAGTTCTTC
TRBD2 NA TRBJ2-3 TRBV5-1 CASSLVSGRATDTQYF TGCGCCAGCAGCTTGGTTAGCGGGAGGGCCACAGATACGCAGTATTTT
NA NA TRBJ2-5 TRBV2 CASSEATGQETQYF TGTGCCAGCAGTGAGGCGACAGGCCAAGAGACCCAGTACTTC
TRBD1 NA TRBJ2-7 TRBV5-1 CASSPDGTGRLAVLSYEQYF TGCGCCAGCAGCCCGGACGGGACAGGGAGACTAGCCGTCCTCTCCTACGAGCAGTACTTC
TRBD2 NA TRBJ2-1 TRBV7-9 CASSLGGREGNEQFF TGTGCCAGCAGCTTAGGCGGGAGAGAAGGGAATGAGCAGTTCTTC
NA once TRBJ1-1 TRBV28 CASSLPYTNTEAFF TGTGCCAGCAGTTTACCATACACGAACACTGAAGCTTTCTTT
TRBD1 NA TRBJ1-2 TRBV19 CASHLRGHYGYTF TGTGCCAGTCACCTTAGGGGGCACTATGGCTACACCTTC
TRBD1 NA TRBJ2-7 TRBV5-1 CASSSMTGRYEQYF TGCGCCAGCAGCTCGATGACAGGGCGCTACGAGCAGTACTTC